What follows describes a single TCR beta chain. Its antigen is undetermined. These data originate in a study of graft-versus-host responses after intestinal transplantation. Across the study: Transplant recipients had multivisceral, liver-intestinal, or isolated intestinal grafts. The recipients all started with anti-thymocyte globulin induction and then took tacrolimus and steroids for approximately 3 years. The study, taken as a whole, reports: Declines in HvG clones occurring early post-transplant were associated with peak circulating GvH clone levels.

The V gene's germline CDR1 is SGHVS and CDR2 FNYEAQ. The V and J ends lost 6 bases and 6 bases, in that order; junction bases with no gene match: 13. The CDR3 extends over 18 amino acids. Sequencing was performed with immunoSEQ multiplex PCR; in TCRdb, only in-frame clones are kept and a portion is missing. This table has around 20,000 clones, about 95% appearing once. The sample was PBMCs, taken 23 days after intestinal transplant. This TCR was recovered from a human patient who received an intestinal transplant, so some T cells may come from the graft donor. This sequence joins TRBV7-6 and TRBJ2-4; TRBD2 matches 14 bases. The CDR3 coding sequence is TGTGCCAGCAGTACATACAAAGGGACTAGCGGGAGATTAAACATTCAGTACTTC. Encoded protein: CASSTYKGTSGRLNIQYF.